This T cell receptor (beta chain) was sequenced in a study of Ad26.COV2.S vaccination and SARS-CoV-2 variants. Study background: Of the COV1001 trial arms, the Ad26.COV2.S arm included the donor. Whole-study results and caveats: Vaccine recipients showed a spike-specific TCR breadth that was higher than in placebo recipients.

Germline V gene sequence: CDR1 SGHRS, CDR2 YFSETQ. Trimming took 2 bases from V and 1 from J, leaving 12 bases between them. This CDR3 spans 15 amino acids. Treatment noted: 19 received Ad26.COV2.S at low or high dose, single or two shots; about 5 received placebo; per-sample allocation not given. Collection of samples fell on day 63 after the first vaccine or placebo injection. Sequencing was performed with immunoSEQ multiplex PCR; in TCRdb, only in-frame clones are kept and a portion is missing. The sample holds hundreds of thousands of clones, around 90% seen once. Concerning this clone: Its antigen is not identified. This specimen includes other DNA sequences encoding the same CDR3.

The sample here was peripheral blood, taken in a trial of Ad26.COV2.S vaccine versus placebo. The receptor was isolated from a person aged 18-60 years who received the Ad26.COV2.S COVID-19 vaccine or a placebo. The chain has TRBV5-1 and TRBJ2-5; D is unclear. The CDR3 region is CASSLGDSTQETQYF. CDR3 bases: TGCGCCAGCAGCTTAGGTGACTCCACCCAAGAGACCCAGTACTTC.